The 10 T cell receptor beta chains reported below all come from one sample, sequenced in a study of Graves' ophthalmopathy and Graves' hyperthyroidism. TCR beta CDR3 regions were amplified from RNA transcripts. RT-PCR in the first round used HTBI primers; a second-round multiplex PCR followed. One entry per CDR3 protein results from TCRdb running MiXCR on the multiplex PCR reads. Of approximately 1.2 million distinct CDR3 sequences detected, roughly two fifths appear once; the ten largest clones hold around 10%. Sequenced: peripheral blood or thyroid tissue (not recorded which). The source is an adult man with Graves' hyperthyroidism.

V usage is TRBV11-2 and J usage is TRBJ1-1; TRBD1 might be the D (5 bases). Per germline, CDR1 SGHAT and CDR2 FQNNGV. V lost 4 bases, J lost 7 bases, and 25 bases lay in between. The CDR3 length is 17 residues. CDR3 DNA sequence: TGTGCCAGCAGCTGGAGGAGTGAGGGACCCCAAACCATTGAAGCTTTCTTT. This translates into CASSWRSEGPQTIEAFF.

This clonotype was seen ten or more times. CDR3 sequence: CSVEGDLGRAQYF. CDR3 coding DNA: TGCAGCGTTGAAGGGGATCTCGGGAGGGCGCAGTACTTC. The V call is TRBV29-1, the J call TRBJ2-5, with 8 bases fitting TRBD2. The germline V gene encodes CDR1 SQVTM and CDR2 ANQGSEA. This CDR3 has 13 residues. The V segment lost 1 base and the J segment 11 bases; nucleotides outside the gene matches: 9.

This clonotype has at least ten counts. The chain has TRBV20-1 and TRBJ2-7; D unclear. V was trimmed by 2 bases and J by 3 bases, leaving 14 bases between them. Germline V gene lookup returns CDR1 DFQATT and CDR2 SNEGSKA (reference sequence). CDR3 length: 14 residues. The chain's CDR3 is CSARSSGLGYEQYF. The CDR3 region has the DNA TGCAGTGCTAGAAGTTCGGGTCTCGGCTACGAGCAGTACTTC.

This clonotype was seen a few times. V is TRBV7-9 and J is TRBJ2-3; weak D call: TRBD2 (6 bases). Trimming shortened V by 5 bases and J by 5 bases, and 20 bases separated the two germline ends. The CDR3 runs 16 residues. Germline V gives CDR1 SEHNR, CDR2 FQNEAQ (reference sequence). The DNA of the CDR3 is TGTGCCAGCAGCCGCCGCGCGACTAGTTCCCGAGATACGCAGTATTTT. This sequence encodes CASSRRATSSRDTQYF.

The chain has TRBV6-2 or TRBV6-3 and TRBJ2-7, with a possible D match to TRBD2 (6 bases). The CDR3 has 15 amino acids. V was pared by 5 bases and J by 3 bases, with 17 bases between. Germline lookup yields CDR1 MNHEY and CDR2 SVGEGT. The CDR3 region has the DNA TGTGCCAGCAGTGCGTTAGGCGGGAATGGCTACGAGCAGTACTTC. Protein: CASSALGGNGYEQYF.

A remark on this clonotype: The germline gene is not matched at one end of the junction; a read error may be the cause. CDR3 sequence reads: CASRNLRTGSYGQYF. The CDR3 DNA follows: TGTGCCAGCAGGAACCTTAGGACAGGTTCCTACGGGCAGTACTTC. The chain recombines TRBV11-2 with TRBJ2-7; 7 nucleotides match TRBD1. Germline assignment: CDR1 SGHAT and CDR2 FQNNGV. The CDR3 is 15 residues long. The variable domain in full, with the rest retrieved from reference TRBV11-2 and TRBJ2-7, is EAGVAQSPRYKIIEKRQSVAFWCNPISGHATLYWYQQILGQGPKLLIQFQNNGVVDDSQLPKDRFSAERLKGVDSTLKIQPAKLEDSAVYLCASRNLRTGSYGQYFGPGTRLTVT.

The sample holds a few counts of this clonotype. Here the CDR3 reads CASSLVRGVETQYF. CDR3 DNA sequence: TGTGCCAGCAGCTTGGTTCGGGGCGTAGAGACCCAGTACTTC. The genes are TRBV5-6 and TRBJ2-5; the D call may be TRBD1 or TRBD2 (5 bases each). The CDR3 is 14 amino acids. V shed 0 bases and J shed 4 bases, with 10 bases lying between them. CDR1 is SGHDT and CDR2 is YYEEEE in the germline V gene.

This chain joins TRBV7-2 and TRBJ2-5; D is unclear. The CDR3 spans 14 residues. The V end lost 0 bases, the J end lost 5 bases, and 10 bases lay between the germline ends. Germline V CDR1 and CDR2: SGHTA, FQGNSA. CDR3 bases: TGTGCCAGCAGCTTAGCGGCCGTTTGGGAGACCCAGTACTTC. Its protein is CASSLAAVWETQYF.

In the case of this clonotype: A read error may be the cause here, since a much bigger clone is one base away. The gene calls are TRBV20-1 and TRBJ1-5; 8 bases agree with TRBD1. The trim removed 5 bases at V and 2 bases at J, leaving 5 bases unmatched. Germline assignment: CDR1 DFQATT and CDR2 SNEGSKA (reference sequence). The length of the CDR3 is 14 residues. The CDR3 region has the DNA TGCAGTGCTGGCGACAGGGGTGGCAATCAGCCCCAGCATTTT. It is translated as CSAGDRGGNQPQHF.

The genes are TRBV9 and TRBJ2-7; a weak D match, TRBD2 (5 bases). The CDR3 runs to 15 residues. Trimming removed 4 bases from V and 2 bases from J, with 16 bases in between. Germline V CDR1 and CDR2: SGDLS, YYNGEE. In nucleotides, the CDR3 is TGTGCCAGCAGCCCTTCCGAGGGAGCTACCTACGAGCAGTACTTC. It is translated as CASSPSEGATYEQYF.